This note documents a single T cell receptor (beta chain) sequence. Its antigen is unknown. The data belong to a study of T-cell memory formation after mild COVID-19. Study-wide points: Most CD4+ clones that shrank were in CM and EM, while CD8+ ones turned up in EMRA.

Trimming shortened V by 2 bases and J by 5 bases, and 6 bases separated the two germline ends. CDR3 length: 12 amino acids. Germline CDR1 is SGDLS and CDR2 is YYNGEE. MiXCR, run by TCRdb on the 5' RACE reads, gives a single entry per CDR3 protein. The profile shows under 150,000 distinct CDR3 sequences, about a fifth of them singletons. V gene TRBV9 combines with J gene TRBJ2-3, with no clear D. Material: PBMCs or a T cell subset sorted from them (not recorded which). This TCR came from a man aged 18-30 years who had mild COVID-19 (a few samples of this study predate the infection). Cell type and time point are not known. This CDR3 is CASSVPGDTQYF. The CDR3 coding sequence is TGTGCCAGCAGCGTTCCAGGAGATACGCAGTATTTT.